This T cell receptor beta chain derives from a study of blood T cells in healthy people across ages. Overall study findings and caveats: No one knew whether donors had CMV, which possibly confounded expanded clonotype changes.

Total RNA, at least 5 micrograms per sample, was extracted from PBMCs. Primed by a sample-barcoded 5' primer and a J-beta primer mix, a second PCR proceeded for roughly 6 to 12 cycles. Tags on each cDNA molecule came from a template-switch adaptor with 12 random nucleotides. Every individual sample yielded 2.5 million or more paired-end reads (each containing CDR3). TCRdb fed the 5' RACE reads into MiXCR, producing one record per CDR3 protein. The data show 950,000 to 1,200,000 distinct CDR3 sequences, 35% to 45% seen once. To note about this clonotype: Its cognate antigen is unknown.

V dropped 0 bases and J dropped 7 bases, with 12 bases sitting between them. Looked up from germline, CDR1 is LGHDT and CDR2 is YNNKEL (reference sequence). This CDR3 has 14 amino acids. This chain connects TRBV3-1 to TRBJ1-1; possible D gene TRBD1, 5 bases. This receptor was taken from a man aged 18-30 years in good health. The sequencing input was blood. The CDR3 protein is CASSQDLGTLEAFF. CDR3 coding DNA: TGTGCCAGCAGCCAAGATTTGGGGACTCTTGAAGCTTTCTTT.